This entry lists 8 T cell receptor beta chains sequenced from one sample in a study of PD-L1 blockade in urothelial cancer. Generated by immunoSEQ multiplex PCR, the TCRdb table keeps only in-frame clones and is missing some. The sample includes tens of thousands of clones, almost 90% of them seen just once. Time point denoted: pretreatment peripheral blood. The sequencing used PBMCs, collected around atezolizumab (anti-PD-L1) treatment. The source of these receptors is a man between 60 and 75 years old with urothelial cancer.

Here the CDR3 reads CASSIPTQRGGNEQFF. The CDR3 DNA reads TGTGCCAGCAGTATCCCGACACAACGAGGGGGCAATGAGCAGTTCTTC. This chain links TRBV27 with TRBJ2-1; D may be TRBD1 (6 bases). The CDR3 totals 16 residues. Germline V gives CDR1 MNHEY, CDR2 SMNVEV (reference sequence). Between the trimmed V and J ends, which lost 5 bases and 6 bases, there was a span of 20 bases.

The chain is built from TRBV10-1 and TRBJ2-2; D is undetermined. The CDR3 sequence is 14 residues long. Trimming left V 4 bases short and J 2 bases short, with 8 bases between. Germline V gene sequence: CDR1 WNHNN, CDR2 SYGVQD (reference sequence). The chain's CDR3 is CASSVGPNTGELFF. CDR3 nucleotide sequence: TGCGCCAGCAGTGTGGGCCCAAACACCGGGGAGCTGTTTTTT.

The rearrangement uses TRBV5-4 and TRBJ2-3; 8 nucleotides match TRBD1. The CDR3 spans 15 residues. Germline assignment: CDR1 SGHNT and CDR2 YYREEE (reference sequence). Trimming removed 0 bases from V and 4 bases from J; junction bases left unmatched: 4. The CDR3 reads CASSLADRGPDTQYF. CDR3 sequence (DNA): TGTGCCAGCAGCTTGGCTGACAGGGGACCAGATACGCAGTATTTT.

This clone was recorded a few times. The chain's CDR3 is CASSLVGHNQPQHF. The CDR3 nucleotides are TGTGCCAGCAGCTTAGTGGGCCACAATCAGCCCCAGCATTTT. The J gene is TRBJ1-5, the V gene TRBV11-2, with no clear D. The CDR3 spans 14 residues. Germline loops: CDR1 SGHAT, CDR2 FQNNGV. With 1 base removed from V and 3 bases from J, the gap between germline ends came to 7 bases.

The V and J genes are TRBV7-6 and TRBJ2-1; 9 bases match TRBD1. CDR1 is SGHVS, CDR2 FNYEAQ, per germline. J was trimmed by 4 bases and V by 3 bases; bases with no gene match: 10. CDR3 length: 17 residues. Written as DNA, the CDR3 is TGTGCCAGCAGCTTGCTGTCCGGGACAGGGACTTACAATGAGCAGTTCTTC. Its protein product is CASSLLSGTGTYNEQFF.

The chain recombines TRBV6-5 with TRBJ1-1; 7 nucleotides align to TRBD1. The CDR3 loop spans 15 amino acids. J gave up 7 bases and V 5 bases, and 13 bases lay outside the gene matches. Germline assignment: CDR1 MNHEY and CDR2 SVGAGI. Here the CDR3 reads CASSPGGTAPYEAFF. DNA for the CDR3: TGTGCCAGCAGTCCAGGAGGGACAGCCCCATATGAAGCTTTCTTT.

The CDR3 spells CASSPQRVAGVFTDTQYF. In nucleotides, the CDR3 is TGCGCCAGCAGCCCCCAGAGAGTAGCGGGGGTTTTCACAGATACGCAGTATTTT. The chain couples TRBV4-3 to TRBJ2-3; 9 positions match TRBD2. The length of the CDR3 is 18 residues. V lost 4 bases to trimming and J lost 2 bases; unmatched junction nucleotides: 13. The germline V gene encodes CDR1 LGHNA and CDR2 YSLEER.

The CDR3 spells CASSLRTAGNYGYTF. The CDR3 coding sequence is TGCGCCAGCAGCTTGAGGACAGCCGGGAACTATGGCTACACCTTC. The chain uses TRBV5-1 and TRBJ1-2, with a possible D match to TRBD1 (6 bases). This CDR3 has 15 residues. Trimming cost V 1 base and J 2 bases, with 12 bases left between them. The germline gives CDR1 SGHRS, CDR2 YFSETQ.